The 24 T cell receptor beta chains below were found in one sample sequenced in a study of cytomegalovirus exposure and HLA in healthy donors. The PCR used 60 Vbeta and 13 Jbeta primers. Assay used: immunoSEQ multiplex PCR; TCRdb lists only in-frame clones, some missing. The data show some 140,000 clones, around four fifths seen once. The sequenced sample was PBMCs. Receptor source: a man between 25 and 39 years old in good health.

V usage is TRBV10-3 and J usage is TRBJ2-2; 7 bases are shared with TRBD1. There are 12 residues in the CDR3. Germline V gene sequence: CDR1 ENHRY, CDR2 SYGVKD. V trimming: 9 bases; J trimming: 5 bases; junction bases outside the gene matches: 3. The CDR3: CAITGETGELFF. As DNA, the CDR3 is TGTGCCATTACAGGGGAGACCGGGGAGCTGTTTTTT.

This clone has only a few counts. The chain's CDR3 is CASSPKVLADTGELFF. CDR3 bases: TGCGCCAGCAGCCCAAAGGTGCTAGCCGACACCGGGGAGCTGTTTTTT. The chain recombines TRBV4-3 with TRBJ2-2; possibly TRBD2 for D (5 bases). Germline-derived CDR1 and CDR2 are LGHNA and YSLEER. The CDR3 extends over 16 amino acids. V lost 4 bases and J 3 bases, leaving 15 bases between the germline ends.

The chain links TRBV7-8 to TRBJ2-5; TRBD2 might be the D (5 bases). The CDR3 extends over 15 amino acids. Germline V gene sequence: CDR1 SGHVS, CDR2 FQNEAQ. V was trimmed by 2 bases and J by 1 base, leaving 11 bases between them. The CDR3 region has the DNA TGTGCCAGCAGCTTAACCGGGGATTTCCAAGAGACCCAGTACTTC. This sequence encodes CASSLTGDFQETQYF. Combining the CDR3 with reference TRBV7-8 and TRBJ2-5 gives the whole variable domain GAGVSQSPRYKVAKRGQDVALRCDPISGHVSLFWYQQALGQGPEFLTYFQNEAQLDKSGLPSDRFFAERPEGSVSTLKIQRTQQEDSAVYLCASSLTGDFQETQYFGPGTRLLVL.

The CDR3 sequence: CASSPRGDRSNEKLFF. CDR3 coding DNA: TGTGCCAGCAGCCCTCGTGGGGACAGATCTAATGAAAAACTGTTTTTT. The genes are TRBV11-3 and TRBJ1-4; 7 bases are shared with TRBD1. The CDR3 has 16 amino acids. Germline values: CDR1 SGHNT, CDR2 YENEEA. The V segment lost 5 bases and the J segment 3 bases; nucleotides outside the gene matches: 9. Based on the CDR3 plus reference TRBV11-3 and TRBJ1-4, the full variable domain is EAGVVQSPRYKIIEKKQPVAFWCNPISGHNTLYWYLQNLGQGPELLIRYENEEAVDDSQLPKDRFSAERLKGVDSTLKIQPAELGDSAVYLCASSPRGDRSNEKLFFGSGTQLSVL.

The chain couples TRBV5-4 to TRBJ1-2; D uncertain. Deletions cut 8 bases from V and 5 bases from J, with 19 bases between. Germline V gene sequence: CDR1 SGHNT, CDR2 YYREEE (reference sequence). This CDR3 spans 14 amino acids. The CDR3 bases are TGTGCCAGTTCCGTCCAAGGGAGGGTTTATGGCTACACCTTC. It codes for CASSVQGRVYGYTF.

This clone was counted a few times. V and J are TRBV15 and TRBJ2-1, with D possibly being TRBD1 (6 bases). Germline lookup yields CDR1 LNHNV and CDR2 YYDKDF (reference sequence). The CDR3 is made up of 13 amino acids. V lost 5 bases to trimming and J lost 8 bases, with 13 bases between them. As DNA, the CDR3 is TGTGCCACCAGCGGAAGCAGGGGCGATGAGCAGTTCTTC. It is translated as CATSGSRGDEQFF.

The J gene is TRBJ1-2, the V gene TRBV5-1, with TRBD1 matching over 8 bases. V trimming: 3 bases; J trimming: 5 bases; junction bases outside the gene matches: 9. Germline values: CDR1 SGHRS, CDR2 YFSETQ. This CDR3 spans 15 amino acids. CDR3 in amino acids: CASSSLRTGRYGYTF. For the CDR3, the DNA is TGCGCCAGCAGCTCCTTGAGGACAGGGCGGTATGGCTACACCTTC. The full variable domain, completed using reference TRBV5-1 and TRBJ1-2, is KAGVTQTPRYLIKTRGQQVTLSCSPISGHRSVSWYQQTPGQGLQFLFEYFSETQRNKGNFPGRFSGRQFSNSRSEMNVSTLELGDSALYLCASSSLRTGRYGYTFGSGTRLTVV.

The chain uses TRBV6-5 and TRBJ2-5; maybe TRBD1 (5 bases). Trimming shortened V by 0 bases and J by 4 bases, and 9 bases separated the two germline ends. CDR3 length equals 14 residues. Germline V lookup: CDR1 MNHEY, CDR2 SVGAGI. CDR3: CASSYSRGGETQYF. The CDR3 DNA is TGTGCCAGCAGTTACTCTAGGGGCGGAGAGACCCAGTACTTC.

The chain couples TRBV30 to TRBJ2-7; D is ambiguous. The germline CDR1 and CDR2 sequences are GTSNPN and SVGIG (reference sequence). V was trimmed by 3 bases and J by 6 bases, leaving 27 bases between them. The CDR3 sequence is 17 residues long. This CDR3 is CAWSAMEKVGLLGEQYF. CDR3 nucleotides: TGTGCCTGGAGCGCTATGGAAAAGGTCGGGTTACTTGGCGAGCAGTACTTC.

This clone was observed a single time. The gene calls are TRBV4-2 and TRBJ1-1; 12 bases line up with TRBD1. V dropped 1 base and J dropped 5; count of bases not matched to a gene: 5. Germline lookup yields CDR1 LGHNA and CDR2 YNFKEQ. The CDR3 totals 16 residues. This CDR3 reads CASSQGVGQGATEAFF. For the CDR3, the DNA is TGTGCCAGCAGCCAAGGGGTGGGACAGGGGGCAACTGAAGCTTTCTTT.

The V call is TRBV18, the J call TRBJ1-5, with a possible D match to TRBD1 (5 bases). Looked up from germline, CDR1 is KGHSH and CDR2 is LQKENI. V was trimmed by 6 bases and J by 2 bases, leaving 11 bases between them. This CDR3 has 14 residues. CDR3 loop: CASSFQGGNQPQHF. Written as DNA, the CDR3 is TGTGCCAGCTCGTTCCAGGGTGGCAATCAGCCCCAGCATTTT.

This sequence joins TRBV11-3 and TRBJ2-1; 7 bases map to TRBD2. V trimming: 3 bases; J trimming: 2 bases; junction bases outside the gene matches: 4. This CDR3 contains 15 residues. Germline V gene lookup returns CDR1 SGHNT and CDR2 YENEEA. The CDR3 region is CASSFGGTTYNEQFF. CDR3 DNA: TGTGCCAGCAGCTTCGGGGGGACCACCTACAATGAGCAGTTCTTC.

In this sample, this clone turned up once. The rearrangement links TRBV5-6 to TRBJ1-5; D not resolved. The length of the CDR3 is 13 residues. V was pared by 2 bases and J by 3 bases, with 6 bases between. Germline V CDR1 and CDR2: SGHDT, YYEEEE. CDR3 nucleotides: TGTGCCAGCAGCTTACTGCACAATCAGCCCCAGCATTTT. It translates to CASSLLHNQPQHF. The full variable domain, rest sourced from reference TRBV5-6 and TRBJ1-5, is DAGVTQSPTHLIKTRGQQVTLRCSPKSGHDTVSWYQQALGQGPQFIFQYYEEEERQRGNFPDRFSGHQFPNYSSELNVNALLLGDSALYLCASSLLHNQPQHFGDGTRLSIL.

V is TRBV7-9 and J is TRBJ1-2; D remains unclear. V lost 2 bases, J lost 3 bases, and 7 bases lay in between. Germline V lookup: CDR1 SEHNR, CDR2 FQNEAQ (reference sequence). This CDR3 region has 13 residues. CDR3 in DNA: TGTGCCAGCAGCTTATCCCCCGACTATGGCTACACCTTC. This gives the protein CASSLSPDYGYTF.

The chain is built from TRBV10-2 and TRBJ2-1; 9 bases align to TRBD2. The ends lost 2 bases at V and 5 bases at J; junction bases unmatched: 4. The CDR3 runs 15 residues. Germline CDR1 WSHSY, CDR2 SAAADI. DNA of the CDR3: TGCGCCAGCAGTGAGGGGACTAGCTGGGACAATGAGCAGTTCTTC. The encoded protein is CASSEGTSWDNEQFF.

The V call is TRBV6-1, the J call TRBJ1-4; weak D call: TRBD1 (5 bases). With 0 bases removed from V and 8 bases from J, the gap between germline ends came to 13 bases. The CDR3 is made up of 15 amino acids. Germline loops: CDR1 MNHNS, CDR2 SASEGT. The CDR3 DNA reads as TGTGCCAGCAGTGAAGCGTTCGGGAGGGGAGAAAAACTGTTTTTT. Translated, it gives CASSEAFGRGEKLFF.

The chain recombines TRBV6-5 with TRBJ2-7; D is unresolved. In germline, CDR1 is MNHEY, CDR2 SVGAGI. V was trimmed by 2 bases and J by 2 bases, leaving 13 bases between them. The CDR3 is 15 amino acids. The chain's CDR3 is CASSYLQPPTYEQYF. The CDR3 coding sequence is TGTGCCAGCAGTTACCTACAGCCCCCCACCTACGAGCAGTACTTC.

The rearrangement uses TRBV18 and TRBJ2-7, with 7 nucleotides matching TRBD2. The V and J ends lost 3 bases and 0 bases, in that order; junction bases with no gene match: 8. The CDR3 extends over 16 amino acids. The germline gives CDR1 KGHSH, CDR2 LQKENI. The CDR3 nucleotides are TGTGCCAGCTCACCTCCGGGGAGGGCGGGCTCCTACGAGCAGTACTTC. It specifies CASSPPGRAGSYEQYF.

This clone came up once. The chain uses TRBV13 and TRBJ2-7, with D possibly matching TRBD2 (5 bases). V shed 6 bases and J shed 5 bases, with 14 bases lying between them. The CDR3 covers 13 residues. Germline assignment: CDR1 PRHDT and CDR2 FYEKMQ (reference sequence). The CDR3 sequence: CASRFGPGDEQYF. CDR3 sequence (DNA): TGTGCCAGCAGGTTCGGCCCCGGGGACGAGCAGTACTTC.

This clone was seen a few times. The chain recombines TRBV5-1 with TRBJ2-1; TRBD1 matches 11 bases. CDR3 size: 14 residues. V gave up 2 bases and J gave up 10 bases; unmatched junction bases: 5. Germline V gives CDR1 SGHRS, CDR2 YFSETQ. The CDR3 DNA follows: TGCGCCAGCAGCTTAGGACAGGGGGCTGCGGAGCAGTTCTTC. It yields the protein CASSLGQGAAEQFF.

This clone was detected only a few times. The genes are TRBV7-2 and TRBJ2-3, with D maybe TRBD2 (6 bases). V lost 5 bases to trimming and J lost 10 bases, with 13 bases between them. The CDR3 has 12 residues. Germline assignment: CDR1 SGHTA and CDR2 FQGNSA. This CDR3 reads CASSLGLRAQYF. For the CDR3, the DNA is TGTGCCAGCAGCCTGGGACTGCGTGCGCAGTATTTT.

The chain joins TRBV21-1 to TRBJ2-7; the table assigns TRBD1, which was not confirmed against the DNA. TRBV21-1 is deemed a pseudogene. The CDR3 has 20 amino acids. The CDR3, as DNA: TGTGCCAGCAGCAAACGCTACCCCCCCCGCGCGACAGGGTGGTCCTACGAGCAGTACTTC. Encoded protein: CASSKRYPPRATGWSYEQYF.

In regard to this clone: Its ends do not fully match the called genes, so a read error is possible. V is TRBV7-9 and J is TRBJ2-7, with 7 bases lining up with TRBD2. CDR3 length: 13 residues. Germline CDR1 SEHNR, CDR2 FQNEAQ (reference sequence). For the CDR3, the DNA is TGTTCCAGCAGCCCCGGACTAGTCTACGAGCAGTACTTC. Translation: CSSSPGLVYEQYF.

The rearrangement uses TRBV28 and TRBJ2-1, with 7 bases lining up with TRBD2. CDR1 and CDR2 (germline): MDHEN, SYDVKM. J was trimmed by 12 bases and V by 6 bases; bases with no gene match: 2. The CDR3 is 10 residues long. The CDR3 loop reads CASRSGVQFF. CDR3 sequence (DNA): TGTGCCAGCAGGAGCGGGGTGCAGTTCTTC.